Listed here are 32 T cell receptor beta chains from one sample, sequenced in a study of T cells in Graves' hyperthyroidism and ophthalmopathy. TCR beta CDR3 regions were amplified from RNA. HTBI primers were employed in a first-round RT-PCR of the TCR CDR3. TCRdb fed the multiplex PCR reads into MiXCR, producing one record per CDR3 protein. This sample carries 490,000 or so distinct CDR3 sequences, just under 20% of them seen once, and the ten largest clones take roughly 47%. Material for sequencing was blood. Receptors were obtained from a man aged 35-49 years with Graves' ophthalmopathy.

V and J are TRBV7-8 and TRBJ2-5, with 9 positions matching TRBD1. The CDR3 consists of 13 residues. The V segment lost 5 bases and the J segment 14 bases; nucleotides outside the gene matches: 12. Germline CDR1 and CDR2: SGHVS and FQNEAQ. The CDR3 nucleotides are TGTGCCAGCAGCCCCGATATGGGACAGGGCTCTTACTTC. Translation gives CASSPDMGQGSYF. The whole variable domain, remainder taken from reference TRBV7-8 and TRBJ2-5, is GAGVSQSPRYKVAKRGQDVALRCDPISGHVSLFWYQQALGQGPEFLTYFQNEAQLDKSGLPSDRFFAERPEGSVSTLKIQRTQQEDSAVYLCASSPDMGQGSYFGPGTRLLVL.

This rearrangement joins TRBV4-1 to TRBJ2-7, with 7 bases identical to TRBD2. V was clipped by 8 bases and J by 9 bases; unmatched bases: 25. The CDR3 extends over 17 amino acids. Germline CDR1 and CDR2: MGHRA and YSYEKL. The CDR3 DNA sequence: TGCGCCAGCTCCCAAAGCGGCCTAGCGGCTCCGGCCTCGGGGCAGTACTTC. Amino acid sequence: CASSQSGLAAPASGQYF.

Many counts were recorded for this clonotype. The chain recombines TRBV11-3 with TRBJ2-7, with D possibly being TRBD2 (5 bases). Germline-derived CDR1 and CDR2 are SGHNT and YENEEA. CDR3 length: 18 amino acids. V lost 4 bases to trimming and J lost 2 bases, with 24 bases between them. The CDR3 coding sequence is TGTGCCAGCAGCTCCCTCCGTCCAGGCCGCCTAGCCCCCTACGAGCAGTACTTC. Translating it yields CASSSLRPGRLAPYEQYF.

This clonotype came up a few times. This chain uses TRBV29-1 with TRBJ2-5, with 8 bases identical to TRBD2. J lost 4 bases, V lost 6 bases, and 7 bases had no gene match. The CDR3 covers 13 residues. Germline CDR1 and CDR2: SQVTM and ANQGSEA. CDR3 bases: TGCAGCGTGCGTAGCGGGAACATAGAGACCCAGTACTTC. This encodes CSVRSGNIETQYF.

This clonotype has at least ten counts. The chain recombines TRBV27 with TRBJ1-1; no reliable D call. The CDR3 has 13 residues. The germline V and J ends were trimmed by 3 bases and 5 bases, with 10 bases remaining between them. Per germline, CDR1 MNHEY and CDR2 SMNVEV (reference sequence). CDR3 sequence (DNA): TGTGCCAGCAGTTTCGGGGTTTCAACTGAAGCTTTCTTT. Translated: CASSFGVSTEAFF.

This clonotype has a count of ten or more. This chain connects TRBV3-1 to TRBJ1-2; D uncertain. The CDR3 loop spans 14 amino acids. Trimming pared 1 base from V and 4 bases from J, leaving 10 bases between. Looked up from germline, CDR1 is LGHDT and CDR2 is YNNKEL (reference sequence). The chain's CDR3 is CASSQVTGIYGYTF. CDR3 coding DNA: TGTGCCAGCAGCCAAGTAACTGGGATCTATGGCTACACCTTC.

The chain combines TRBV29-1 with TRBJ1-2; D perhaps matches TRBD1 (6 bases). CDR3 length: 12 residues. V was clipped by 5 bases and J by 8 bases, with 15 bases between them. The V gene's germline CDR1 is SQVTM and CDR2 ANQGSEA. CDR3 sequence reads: CSVTDRTNGYTF. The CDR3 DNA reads TGCAGCGTTACTGACAGGACGAACGGCTACACCTTC.

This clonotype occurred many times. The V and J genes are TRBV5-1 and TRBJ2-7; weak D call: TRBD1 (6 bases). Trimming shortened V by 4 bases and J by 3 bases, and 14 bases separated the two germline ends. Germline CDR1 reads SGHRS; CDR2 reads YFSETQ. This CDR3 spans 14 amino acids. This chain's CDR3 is CASSPRDTYYEQYF. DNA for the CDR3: TGCGCCAGCAGCCCCCGGGACACATACTACGAGCAGTACTTC. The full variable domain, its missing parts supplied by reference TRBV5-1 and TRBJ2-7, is KAGVTQTPRYLIKTRGQQVTLSCSPISGHRSVSWYQQTPGQGLQFLFEYFSETQRNKGNFPGRFSGRQFSNSRSEMNVSTLELGDSALYLCASSPRDTYYEQYFGPGTRLTVT.

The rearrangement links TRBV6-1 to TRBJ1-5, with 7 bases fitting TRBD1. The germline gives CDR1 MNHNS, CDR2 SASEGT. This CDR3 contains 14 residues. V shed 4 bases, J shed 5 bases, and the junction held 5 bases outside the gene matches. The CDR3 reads CASSGQGVDQPQHF. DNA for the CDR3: TGTGCCAGCAGTGGACAGGGTGTGGATCAGCCCCAGCATTTT.

CDR3 in DNA: TGTGCCAGCAGCAGGACTAGCGGGGTTAATGAGCAGTTCTTC. It yields the protein CASSRTSGVNEQFF. The gene calls are TRBV7-2 and TRBJ2-1; 12 bases line up with TRBD2. V was pared by 5 bases and J by 7 bases, with 3 bases of the junction left unmatched. The CDR3 is made up of 14 amino acids. CDR1 and CDR2 (germline): SGHTA, FQGNSA.

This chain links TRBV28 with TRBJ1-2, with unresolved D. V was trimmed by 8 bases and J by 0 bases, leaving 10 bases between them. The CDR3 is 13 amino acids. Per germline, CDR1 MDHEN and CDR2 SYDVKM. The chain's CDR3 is CASDSDSNYGYTF. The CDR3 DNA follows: TGTGCCAGCGATTCGGATTCTAACTATGGCTACACCTTC.

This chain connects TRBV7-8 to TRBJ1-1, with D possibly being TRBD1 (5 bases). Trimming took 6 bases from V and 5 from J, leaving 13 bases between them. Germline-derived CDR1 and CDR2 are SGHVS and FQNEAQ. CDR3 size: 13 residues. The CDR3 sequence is CASSLSRETEAFF. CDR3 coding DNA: TGTGCCAGCAGTTTATCCAGGGAGACTGAAGCTTTCTTT.

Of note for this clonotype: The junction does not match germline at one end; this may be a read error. CDR3 bases: TGCGCCAGCACCCAACAGGGGAGCCCAGATACGCAGTATTTT. The encoded protein is CASTQQGSPDTQYF. The chain links TRBV2 to TRBJ2-3, with TRBD1 matching 7 bases. The CDR3 loop spans 14 amino acids. The germline V gene encodes CDR1 SNHLY and CDR2 FYNNEI.

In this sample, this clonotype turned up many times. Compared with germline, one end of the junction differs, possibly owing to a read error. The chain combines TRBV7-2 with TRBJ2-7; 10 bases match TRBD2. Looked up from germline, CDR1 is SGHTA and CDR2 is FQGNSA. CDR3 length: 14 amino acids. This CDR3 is CASTLAGGAHEQYF. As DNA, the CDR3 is TGTGCCAGCACCTTAGCGGGAGGAGCCCACGAGCAGTACTTC.

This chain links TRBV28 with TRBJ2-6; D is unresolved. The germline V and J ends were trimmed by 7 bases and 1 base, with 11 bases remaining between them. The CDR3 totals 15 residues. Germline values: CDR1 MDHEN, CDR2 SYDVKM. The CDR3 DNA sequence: TGTGCCAGCAACATAAAGGGTTCTGGGGCCAACGTCCTGACTTTC. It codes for CASNIKGSGANVLTF.

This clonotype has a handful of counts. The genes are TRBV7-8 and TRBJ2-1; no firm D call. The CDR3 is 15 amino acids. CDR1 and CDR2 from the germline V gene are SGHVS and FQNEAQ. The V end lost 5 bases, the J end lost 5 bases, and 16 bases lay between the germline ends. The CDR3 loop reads CASSAGVVGDNEQFF. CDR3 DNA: TGTGCCAGCAGCGCCGGAGTGGTTGGCGACAATGAGCAGTTCTTC.

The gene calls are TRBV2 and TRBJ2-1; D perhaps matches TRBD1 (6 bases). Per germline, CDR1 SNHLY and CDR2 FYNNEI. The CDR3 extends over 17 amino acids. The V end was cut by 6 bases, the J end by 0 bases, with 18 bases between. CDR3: CASSTSRGGRSYNEQFF. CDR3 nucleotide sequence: TGTGCCAGCAGCACTTCCAGGGGTGGACGCTCCTACAATGAGCAGTTCTTC.

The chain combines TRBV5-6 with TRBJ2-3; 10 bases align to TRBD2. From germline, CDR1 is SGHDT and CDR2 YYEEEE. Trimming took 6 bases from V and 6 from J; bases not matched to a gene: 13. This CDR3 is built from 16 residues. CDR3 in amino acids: CASILKREGLLDTQYF. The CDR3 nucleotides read TGTGCCAGCATTCTTAAGCGGGAGGGTCTTTTGGATACGCAGTATTTT.

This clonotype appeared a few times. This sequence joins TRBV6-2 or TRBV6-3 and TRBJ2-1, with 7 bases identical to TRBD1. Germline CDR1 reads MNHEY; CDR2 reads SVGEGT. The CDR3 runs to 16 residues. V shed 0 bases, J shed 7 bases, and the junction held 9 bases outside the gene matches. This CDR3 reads CASSYSLRGQGNEQFF. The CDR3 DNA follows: TGTGCCAGCAGTTACTCGTTAAGGGGGCAAGGGAATGAGCAGTTCTTC.

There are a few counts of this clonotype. CDR3 nucleotide sequence: TGTGCCAGCACCTACGGTCGGGGAGGTCAGCCCCAGCATTTT. It is translated as CASTYGRGGQPQHF. The rearrangement links TRBV6-1 to TRBJ1-5; unclear D gene. Germline loops: CDR1 MNHNS, CDR2 SASEGT. CDR3 length equals 14 residues. V was clipped by 7 bases and J by 6 bases, with 16 bases between them.

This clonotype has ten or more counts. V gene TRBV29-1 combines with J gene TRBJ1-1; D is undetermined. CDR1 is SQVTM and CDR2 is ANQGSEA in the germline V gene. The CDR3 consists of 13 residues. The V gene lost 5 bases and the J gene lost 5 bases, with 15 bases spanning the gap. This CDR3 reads CSVQVGSTTEAFF. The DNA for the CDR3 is TGCAGCGTTCAAGTGGGGTCCACGACTGAAGCTTTCTTT.

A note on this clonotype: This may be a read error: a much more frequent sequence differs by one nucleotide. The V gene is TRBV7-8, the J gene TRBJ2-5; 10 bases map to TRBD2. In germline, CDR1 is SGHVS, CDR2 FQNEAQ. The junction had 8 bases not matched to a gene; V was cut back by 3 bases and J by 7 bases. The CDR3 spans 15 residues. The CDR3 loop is CASSFPLAGGMTQYF. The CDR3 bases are TGTGCCAGCAGCTTCCCCTTAGCGGGGGGAATGACCCAGTACTTC.

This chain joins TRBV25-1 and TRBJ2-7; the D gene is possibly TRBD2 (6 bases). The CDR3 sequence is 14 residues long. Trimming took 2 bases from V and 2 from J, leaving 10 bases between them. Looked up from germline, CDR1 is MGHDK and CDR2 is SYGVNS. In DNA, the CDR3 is TGTGCCAGCAGTGAAGGAGGGCTCGCCTACGAGCAGTACTTC. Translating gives CASSEGGLAYEQYF.

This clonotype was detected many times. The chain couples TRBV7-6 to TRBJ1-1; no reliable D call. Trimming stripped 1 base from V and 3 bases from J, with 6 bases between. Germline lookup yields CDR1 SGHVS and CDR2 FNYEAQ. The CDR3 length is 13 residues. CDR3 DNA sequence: TGTGCCAGCAGCTTAGAGGTGTACACTGAAGCTTTCTTT. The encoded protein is CASSLEVYTEAFF.

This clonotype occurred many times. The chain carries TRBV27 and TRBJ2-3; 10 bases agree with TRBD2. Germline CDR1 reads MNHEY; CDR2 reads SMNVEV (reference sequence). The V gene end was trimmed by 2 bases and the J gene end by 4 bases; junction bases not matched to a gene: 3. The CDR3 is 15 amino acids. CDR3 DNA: TGTGCCAGCAGTTTAGCTAGCGGGGGTCCAGATACGCAGTATTTT. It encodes CASSLASGGPDTQYF.

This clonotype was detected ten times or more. The CDR3 bases are TGTGCCAGCAGCCAAGACGGGAGGGGGCGATGGGGCTACACCTTC. This encodes CASSQDGRGRWGYTF. The rearrangement links TRBV3-1 to TRBJ1-2; TRBD1 agrees at 7 bases. The CDR3 has 15 amino acids. Unmatched junction bases numbered 9, after V lost 0 bases and J lost 8 bases. Germline CDR1 is LGHDT and CDR2 is YNNKEL (reference sequence).

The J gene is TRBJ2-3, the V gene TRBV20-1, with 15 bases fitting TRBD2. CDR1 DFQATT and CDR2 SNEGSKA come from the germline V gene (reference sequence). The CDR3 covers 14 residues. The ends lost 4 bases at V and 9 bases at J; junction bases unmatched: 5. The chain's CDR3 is CSATGTSGGRTQYF. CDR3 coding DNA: TGCAGTGCTACCGGGACTAGCGGGGGGCGCACGCAGTATTTT.

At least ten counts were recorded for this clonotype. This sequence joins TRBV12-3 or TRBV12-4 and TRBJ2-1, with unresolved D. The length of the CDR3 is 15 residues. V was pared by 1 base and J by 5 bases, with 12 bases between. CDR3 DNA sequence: TGTGCCAGCAGTTTAGTTTTGGGTCTAAACAATGAGCAGTTCTTC. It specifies CASSLVLGLNNEQFF.

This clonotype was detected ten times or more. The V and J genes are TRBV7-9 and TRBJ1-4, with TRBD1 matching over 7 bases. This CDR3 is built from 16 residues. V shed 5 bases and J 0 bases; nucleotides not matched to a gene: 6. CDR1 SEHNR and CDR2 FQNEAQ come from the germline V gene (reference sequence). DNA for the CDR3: TGTGCCAGCAGCCCCCGACAGGGATCAACTAATGAAAAACTGTTTTTT. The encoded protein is CASSPRQGSTNEKLFF.

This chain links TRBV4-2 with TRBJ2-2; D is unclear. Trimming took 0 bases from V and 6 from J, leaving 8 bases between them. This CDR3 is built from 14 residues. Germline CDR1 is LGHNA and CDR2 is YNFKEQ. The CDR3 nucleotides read TGTGCCAGCAGCCAAGAACAAGGATCCGGGGAGCTGTTTTTT. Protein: CASSQEQGSGELFF.

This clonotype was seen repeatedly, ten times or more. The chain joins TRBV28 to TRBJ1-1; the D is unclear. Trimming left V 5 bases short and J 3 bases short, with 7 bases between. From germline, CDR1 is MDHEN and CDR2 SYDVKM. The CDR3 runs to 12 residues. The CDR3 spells CASSIAYTEAFF. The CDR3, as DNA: TGTGCCAGCAGTATAGCATACACTGAAGCTTTCTTT.

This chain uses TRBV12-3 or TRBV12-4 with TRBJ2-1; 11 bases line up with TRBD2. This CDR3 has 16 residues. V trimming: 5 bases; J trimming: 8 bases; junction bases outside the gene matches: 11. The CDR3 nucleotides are TGTGCCAGCAGTAATAGCGGGGGGGCCGGTTCGCATGAGCAGTTCTTC. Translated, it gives CASSNSGGAGSHEQFF.